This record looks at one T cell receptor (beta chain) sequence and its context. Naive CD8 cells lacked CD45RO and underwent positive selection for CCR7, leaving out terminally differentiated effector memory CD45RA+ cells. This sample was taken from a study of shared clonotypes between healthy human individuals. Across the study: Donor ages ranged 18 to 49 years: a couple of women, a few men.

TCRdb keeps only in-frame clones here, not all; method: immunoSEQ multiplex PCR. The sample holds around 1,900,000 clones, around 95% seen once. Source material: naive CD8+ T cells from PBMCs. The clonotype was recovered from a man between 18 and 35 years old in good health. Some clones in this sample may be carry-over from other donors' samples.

CDR3 DNA sequence: TGTGCCAGCAGCTTAGACAGGGCCCCCACTGAAGCTTTCTTT. Residues: CASSLDRAPTEAFF. The chain carries TRBV7-3 and TRBJ1-1; 7 positions match TRBD1. CDR3 length: 14 residues. J lost 4 bases, V lost 2 bases, and 4 bases had no gene match. Germline V gives CDR1 SGHTA, CDR2 FQGTGA. Full variable domain (remainder filled in from reference TRBV7-3 and TRBJ1-1): GAGVSQTPSNKVTEKGKYVELRCDPISGHTALYWYRQSLGQGPEFLIYFQGTGAADDSGLPNDRFFAVRPEGSVSTLKIQRTERGDSAVYLCASSLDRAPTEAFFGQGTRLTVV.